The T cell receptor (beta chain) described here comes from a study of cytomegalovirus exposure and HLA in healthy donors. CDR1 LNHDA and CDR2 SQIVND come from the germline V gene (reference sequence). The V end was cut by 3 bases, the J end by 6 bases, with 11 bases between. This CDR3 contains 13 residues. Use of 60 Vbeta and 13 Jbeta primers characterized the PCR. The assay was immunoSEQ multiplex PCR, and TCRdb's table has in-frame clones only and misses some. The table shows about 190,000 clones, with over 60% occurring only once. Study results and caveats: When analyzed later, the rates of TCR association showed variation by HLA locus, with DRB1 the most and HLA-C the fewest.

This clone came up a few times. What it binds is not known. Sequencing used PBMCs. The genes are TRBV19 and TRBJ1-2; D gene ambiguous. The origin of this receptor is a woman aged 25 to 45 in good health and CMV-seropositive. The CDR3 nucleotides are TGTGCCAGTAGTATCTACGGGGTTGATGGCTACACCTTC. Encoded protein: CASSIYGVDGYTF.